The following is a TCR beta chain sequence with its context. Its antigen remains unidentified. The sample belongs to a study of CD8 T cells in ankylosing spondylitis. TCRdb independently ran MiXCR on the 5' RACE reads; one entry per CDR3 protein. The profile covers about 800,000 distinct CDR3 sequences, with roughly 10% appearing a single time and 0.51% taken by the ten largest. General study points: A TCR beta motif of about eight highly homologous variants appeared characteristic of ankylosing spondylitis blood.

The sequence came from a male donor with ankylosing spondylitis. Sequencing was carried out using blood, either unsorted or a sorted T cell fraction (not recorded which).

DNA of the CDR3: TGTGCCAGCAGCTTAGTCGAGGCCAACGGCTACACCTTC. It codes for CASSLVEANGYTF. The chain combines TRBV7-2 with TRBJ1-2, with D unclear. This CDR3 has 13 amino acids. Trimming stripped 1 base from V and 8 bases from J, with 11 bases between. CDR1 is SGHTA, CDR2 FQGNSA, per germline.